The clone carrying this TCR beta chain turned up a few times. What it binds is not known. J gave up 5 bases and V 8 bases, and 3 bases lay outside the gene matches. The CDR3 totals 12 residues. Germline assignment: CDR1 SGHDN and CDR2 FVKESK. No treatment had been given to any patient before thyroid surgery. MiXCR was used by TCRdb to re-call the PCR reads. Of tens of thousands of clones in the sample, roughly 24% were seen once. These data belong to a study of metastatic and nonmetastatic thyroid tumors. Turning to the study itself: Across peripheral blood and tumor or nodule tissue samples taken from malignant and benign thyroid patients, the repertoires were compared with one another. Notes on the study in general: In both blood and tumor samples, TCR beta diversity was reported significantly higher for malignant than benign nodules.

This chain connects TRBV14 to TRBJ2-3; 8 bases agree with TRBD1. This clonotype was obtained from a female donor with papillary thyroid cancer or a benign thyroid nodule (not recorded which). Some clones in this sample may be carry-over from other donors' samples. Sequences were obtained from blood. The CDR3 nucleotides read TGTGCCAGCGGACAGGGAAAAGATACGCAGTATTTT. Translation gives CASGQGKDTQYF.